This T cell receptor beta chain is from a study of shared clonotypes between healthy human individuals. Germline loops: CDR1 MNHEY, CDR2 SMNVEV (reference sequence). V dropped 6 bases and J dropped 8 bases, with 16 bases sitting between them. This CDR3 contains 13 residues. Points on this clone: The antigen is not known.

Replicate PCRs for sorted subsets used approximately 220 ng DNA; this equaled tens of thousands of T cell genomes. TCRdb's copy holds only in-frame clones and misses some; the assay was immunoSEQ multiplex PCR. The table includes approximately 2.5 million clones, 90% to 95% detected once. Whole-study results and caveats: Shared clonotypes: about 4.6% naive CD4, 3% to 3.5% naive CD8, roughly 2.4% memory CD4, about 0.41% memory CD8. Clonotype sharing among the donors was expected to vary with sequencing depth.

The clonotype comes from a young man in good health. The genes are TRBV27 and TRBJ1-2; TRBD1 might be the D (5 bases). Sequencing input: naive CD4+ T cells sorted from blood. Subset here: CD45RA+ positively selected. The CDR3 is CASRSAGFGGYTF. CDR3 DNA: TGTGCCAGCAGGTCAGCAGGGTTTGGGGGCTACACCTTC.